The 30 T cell receptor beta chains presented below share a single source sample, sequenced in a study of T cells after yellow fever vaccination. TCRdb passed the 5' RACE reads through MiXCR, listing each CDR3 protein once. Seen here are more than 95,000 distinct CDR3 sequences, 15% observed once, and the top ten hold 40% to 45%. Specimen: CD8+ T cells sorted from PBMCs, collected 5 days after the yellow fever booster vaccination. The receptors were gathered from a man aged 18 to 30 who received the YFV17D yellow fever vaccine.

This rearrangement joins TRBV18 to TRBJ1-6; a weak D match, TRBD1 (6 bases). Germline V gives CDR1 KGHSH, CDR2 LQKENI. Deletions cut 8 bases from V and 5 bases from J, with 10 bases between. The CDR3 runs to 13 residues. The CDR3 spells CASQDRDNSPLHF. The CDR3 bases are TGTGCCAGCCAGGACAGAGATAATTCACCCCTCCACTTT.

This clonotype was seen only a few times. This chain joins TRBV19 and TRBJ1-5, with D unresolved. V was cut by 6 bases and J by 4 bases, with 4 bases left in between. Per germline, CDR1 LNHDA and CDR2 SQIVND (reference sequence). The CDR3 consists of 11 residues. CDR3 sequence: CASSSNQPQHF. CDR3 DNA: TGTGCCAGTAGCAGTAATCAGCCCCAGCATTTT. The full variable domain, completed using reference TRBV19 and TRBJ1-5, is DGGITQSPKYLFRKEGQNVTLSCEQNLNHDAMYWYRQDPGQGLRLIYYSQIVNDFQKGDIAEGYSVSREKKESFPLTVTSAQKNPTAFYLCASSSNQPQHFGDGTRLSIL.

This clonotype came up a few times. The chain combines TRBV15 with TRBJ1-1; unclear D gene. Germline assignment: CDR1 LNHNV and CDR2 YYDKDF (reference sequence). The CDR3 runs to 12 residues. Deletions cut 4 bases from V and 1 base from J, with 4 bases between. As DNA, the CDR3 is TGTGCCACCAGCACAGAGAACACTGAAGCTTTCTTT. It specifies CATSTENTEAFF.

The sample holds a few counts of this clonotype. The V call is TRBV9, the J call TRBJ2-5, with 7 bases aligning to TRBD1. Trimming at V came to 3 bases and at J to 5 bases, leaving 4 bases not matched to a gene. The length of the CDR3 is 13 residues. Germline lookup yields CDR1 SGDLS and CDR2 YYNGEE. CDR3 nucleotide sequence: TGTGCCAGCAGCGAAGACAGGGTCGAGACCCAGTACTTC. This codes for CASSEDRVETQYF.

This chain uses TRBV29-1 with TRBJ1-1; D gene unclear. Germline CDR1 is SQVTM and CDR2 is ANQGSEA. The CDR3 has 12 residues. The germline V and J ends were trimmed by 4 bases and 4 bases, with 10 bases remaining between them. CDR3 loop: CSVGVMGTEAFF. The CDR3 nucleotides are TGCAGCGTTGGAGTTATGGGCACTGAAGCTTTCTTT.

The sample holds many counts of this clonotype. This rearrangement joins TRBV6-2 or TRBV6-3 to TRBJ1-5; no clear D gene. Germline-derived CDR1 and CDR2 are MNHEY and SVGEGT. V was trimmed by 0 bases and J by 2 bases, leaving 8 bases between them. The CDR3 has 15 amino acids. The CDR3 region is CASSYSPGGNQPQHF. The CDR3 DNA sequence: TGTGCCAGCAGTTACTCCCCCGGGGGCAATCAGCCCCAGCATTTT.

This clonotype has at least ten counts. The DNA is left out, because the CDR3 cannot be placed on it with certainty; the CDR3 is given as TCRdb lists it. V usage is TRBV21-1 and J usage is TRBJ1-5. TRBV21-1 is noted as a pseudogene. The length of the CDR3 is 13 amino acids, counting both ends. CDR3: CASWADGNQPQHF.

The gene calls are TRBV5-1 and TRBJ2-1, with 8 bases aligning to TRBD1. CDR1 is SGHRS, CDR2 YFSETQ, per germline. CDR3 length: 14 residues. The ends lost 3 bases at V and 4 bases at J; junction bases unmatched: 3. The CDR3 DNA reads TGCGCCAGCAGCTCGGACAGGGTTTACAATGAGCAGTTCTTC. It is translated as CASSSDRVYNEQFF.

This clonotype was found a few times. J is TRBJ1-1 and V is TRBV4-1; maybe TRBD1 (5 bases). Deletions cut 3 bases from V and 2 bases from J, with 16 bases between. This CDR3 spans 16 amino acids. Germline-derived CDR1 and CDR2 are MGHRA and YSYEKL. CDR3 region: CASSHSLGGGNTEAFF. The CDR3 nucleotides are TGCGCCAGCAGCCATAGTCTTGGCGGGGGAAACACTGAAGCTTTCTTT.

J is TRBJ1-5 and V is TRBV27; D is uncertain. Between the trimmed V and J ends, which lost 1 base and 0 bases, there was a span of 10 bases. Germline values: CDR1 MNHEY, CDR2 SMNVEV (reference sequence). This CDR3 contains 16 residues. CDR3 bases: TGTGCCAGCAGTTTATTAGGAGGGTCTAGCAATCAGCCCCAGCATTTT. Translation: CASSLLGGSSNQPQHF.

This clonotype was detected only a few times. This chain connects TRBV6-2 or TRBV6-3 to TRBJ2-7, with no clear D. Germline lookup yields CDR1 MNHEY and CDR2 SVGEGT. CDR3 length equals 16 residues. V was clipped by 6 bases and J by 1 base, with 19 bases between them. CDR3 DNA: TGTGCCAGCAGCCGGAATCCACACAGCCCTTCCTACGAGCAGTACTTC. This sequence encodes CASSRNPHSPSYEQYF.

Only a few counts were recorded for this clonotype. The chain carries TRBV6-6 and TRBJ2-3; 8 bases agree with TRBD2. This CDR3 has 17 residues. The trim removed 6 bases at V and 5 bases at J, leaving 16 bases unmatched. In germline, CDR1 is MNHNY, CDR2 SVGAGI (reference sequence). The CDR3 DNA reads TGTGCCAGCAGGACAAGAGCGGGGGAGGTCTTGGGAGATACGCAGTATTTT. It yields the protein CASRTRAGEVLGDTQYF.

The CDR3 loop reads CASSVGDGSNQPQHF. The CDR3 bases are TGTGCCAGCAGCGTGGGCGATGGGAGCAATCAGCCCCAGCATTTT. The chain employs TRBV9 and TRBJ1-5; unclear D gene. The germline V gene encodes CDR1 SGDLS and CDR2 YYNGEE. The CDR3 has 15 amino acids. Trimming cost V 2 bases and J 1 base, with 10 bases left between them.

In this sample, this clonotype turned up many times. The germline gene is not matched at one end of the junction; a read error may be the cause. V and J are TRBV4-1 and TRBJ2-5; 7 bases agree with TRBD1. The germline V gene encodes CDR1 MGHRA and CDR2 YSYEKL. CDR3 length: 11 residues. The CDR3 protein is CANAPWDSPPF. The CDR3 DNA is TGCGCCAATGCGCCCTGGGACAGTCCACCCTTC.

This clonotype is medium-sized by share. This chain links TRBV14 with TRBJ2-1, with D perhaps matching TRBD2 (6 bases). This CDR3 is 15 amino acids long. Germline V gene lookup returns CDR1 SGHDN and CDR2 FVKESK. Trimming left V 4 bases short and J 5 bases short, with 15 bases between. The CDR3: CASSPTGTSHNEQFF. The CDR3 DNA is TGTGCCAGCAGCCCCACTGGGACTTCCCACAATGAGCAGTTCTTC.

This clonotype was detected only a few times. The V gene is TRBV15, the J gene TRBJ1-1, with D unresolved. The length of the CDR3 is 16 residues. V was shortened by 5 bases and J by 2 bases, with 18 bases between the two germline ends. CDR1 LNHNV and CDR2 YYDKDF come from the germline V gene (reference sequence). The CDR3 spells CATSSPREAPNTEAFF. For the CDR3, the DNA is TGTGCCACCAGCTCCCCTCGGGAGGCCCCAAACACTGAAGCTTTCTTT.

The V and J genes are TRBV6-5 and TRBJ2-3; no clear D gene. The CDR3 extends over 13 amino acids. Trimming shortened V by 5 bases and J by 2 bases, and 8 bases separated the two germline ends. Germline CDR1 MNHEY, CDR2 SVGAGI. As DNA, the CDR3 is TGTGCCAGCAGTCTCATCCACACAGATACGCAGTATTTT. This gives the protein CASSLIHTDTQYF.

In this sample, this clonotype turned up a few times. The chain combines TRBV12-5 with TRBJ2-2; the match to TRBD1 covers 9 bases. The CDR3 length is 17 residues. J lost 5 bases, V lost 2 bases, and 9 bases had no gene match. Germline V CDR1 and CDR2: LGHNT, FRNRAP. The CDR3 nucleotides read TGTGCTAGTGGTTTGATCCTACAGGGGGCTGAGACCGGGGAGCTGTTTTTT. This codes for CASGLILQGAETGELFF. Full variable domain (remainder filled in from reference TRBV12-5 and TRBJ2-2): DARVTQTPRHKVTEMGQEVTMRCQPILGHNTVFWYRQTMMQGLELLAYFRNRAPLDDSGMPKDRFSAEMPDATLATLKIQPSEPRDSAVYFCASGLILQGAETGELFFGEGSRLTVL.

The table lists this clonotype with many counts. The chain has TRBV7-2 and TRBJ2-7; D may be TRBD1 (6 bases). Germline CDR1 SGHTA, CDR2 FQGNSA. This CDR3 has 14 residues. V was cut by 3 bases and J by 2 bases, with 11 bases left in between. The CDR3 spells CASSLGTKTYEQYF. Written as DNA, the CDR3 is TGTGCCAGCAGCTTGGGGACAAAAACCTACGAGCAGTACTTC.

This clonotype turned up a few times. CDR3 protein: CATSDWGAGVGEQFF. The CDR3 DNA reads as TGTGCCACCAGTGATTGGGGGGCGGGGGTTGGTGAGCAGTTCTTC. V and J are TRBV24-1 and TRBJ2-1; TRBD2 is a possible D gene (7 bases). Trimming took 2 bases from V and 9 from J, leaving 16 bases between them. The V gene's germline CDR1 is KGHDR and CDR2 SFDVKD. CDR3 size: 15 residues.

This chain uses TRBV4-1 with TRBJ2-2, with unresolved D. Germline CDR1 reads MGHRA; CDR2 reads YSYEKL. Trimming took off 7 bases at V and 6 bases at J, with 15 bases between the two ends. The CDR3 runs to 14 residues. For the CDR3, the DNA is TGCGCCAGCACCCTAGAGGAAGGGTCCGGGGAGCTGTTTTTT. Translated, it gives CASTLEEGSGELFF.

V gene TRBV6-5 combines with J gene TRBJ2-7; tentatively, D is TRBD1 or TRBD2 (5 bases each). Trimming left V 2 bases short and J 6 bases short, with 5 bases between. CDR1 and CDR2 from the germline V gene are MNHEY and SVGAGI. The length of the CDR3 is 11 residues. As DNA, the CDR3 is TGTGCCAGCAGTTACGGGGGCGAGCAGTACGTC. This encodes CASSYGGEQYV.

V usage is TRBV9 and J usage is TRBJ2-2; D unresolved. The length of the CDR3 is 13 residues. In germline, CDR1 is SGDLS, CDR2 YYNGEE. Trimming left V 6 bases short and J 2 bases short, with 8 bases between. The CDR3 DNA follows: TGTGCCAGCAAGGAGTCTAACACCGGGGAGCTGTTTTTT. Encoded protein: CASKESNTGELFF.

The CDR3 is CASSPFEDGNTIYF. The CDR3 region has the DNA TGTGCCAGCAGTCCCTTCGAGGACGGAAACACCATATATTTT. V usage is TRBV27 and J usage is TRBJ1-3, with D unresolved. The CDR3 runs 14 residues. The V gene lost 5 bases and the J gene lost 4 bases, with 12 bases spanning the gap. Germline CDR1 reads MNHEY; CDR2 reads SMNVEV (reference sequence).

This clonotype showed up just once. CDR3 DNA: TGTGCCAGCAGTTTTTTTGGGGGGGCAGAGACCCAGTACTTC. Translated: CASSFFGGAETQYF. V is TRBV7-3 and J is TRBJ2-5, with TRBD2 as a possible D gene (7 bases). The CDR3 has 14 amino acids. Germline values: CDR1 SGHTA, CDR2 FQGTGA. With 6 bases removed from V and 4 bases from J, the gap between germline ends came to 15 bases.

This clonotype has ten or more counts. The chain joins TRBV4-3 to TRBJ2-3; a possible D gene is TRBD1 (6 bases). This CDR3 has 16 amino acids. The germline CDR1 and CDR2 sequences are LGHNA and YSLEER. Trimming removed 0 bases from V and 0 bases from J, with 10 bases in between. The CDR3 DNA reads as TGCGCCAGCAGCCAAGATTCCGGGACAAGCACAGATACGCAGTATTTT. Protein: CASSQDSGTSTDTQYF.

This clonotype was seen only a few times. The chain uses TRBV4-1 and TRBJ2-5; perhaps TRBD2 as D (7 bases). V gave up 2 bases and J gave up 5 bases, with 21 bases separating them. This CDR3 has 17 amino acids. Looked up from germline, CDR1 is MGHRA and CDR2 is YSYEKL. The CDR3: CASSQSSGGQVGETQYF. CDR3 nucleotides: TGCGCCAGCAGCCAATCCTCGGGGGGCCAGGTCGGGGAGACCCAGTACTTC.

This clonotype was observed a handful of times. The chain carries TRBV9 and TRBJ1-1; D gene unclear. CDR3 length equals 14 residues. Germline V gives CDR1 SGDLS, CDR2 YYNGEE. The V end lost 4 bases, the J end lost 5 bases, and 15 bases lay between the germline ends. CDR3: CASSPPAGRTEAFF. The CDR3 DNA follows: TGTGCCAGCAGCCCACCAGCGGGTAGAACTGAAGCTTTCTTT.

This clonotype was detected a few times. V and J are TRBV5-4 and TRBJ2-1, with TRBD1 identical over 7 bases. The V segment lost 0 bases and the J segment 6 bases; nucleotides outside the gene matches: 6. The CDR3 contains 15 residues. Germline V gene sequence: CDR1 SGHNT, CDR2 YYREEE (reference sequence). The CDR3 sequence is CASSLEGALSNEQFF. The DNA of the CDR3 is TGTGCCAGCAGCTTGGAGGGGGCGCTTTCCAATGAGCAGTTCTTC.

This clonotype has ten or more counts. CDR3 DNA sequence: TGTGCCACCAGCGGGGCAGCGGGGGGGGGGCACGAGCAGTACTTC. Its translation is CATSGAAGGGHEQYF. The chain is built from TRBV15 and TRBJ2-7; 10 positions agree with TRBD2. The CDR3 sequence is 15 residues long. The V gene's germline CDR1 is LNHNV and CDR2 YYDKDF (reference sequence). J was trimmed by 5 bases and V by 5 bases; bases with no gene match: 9.